Included here is one T cell receptor beta chain sequence, with context. What it binds is unknown. This record comes from a study of PD-1 blockade in classical Hodgkin lymphoma. About the research overall: Nivolumab was given intravenously to patients at 3 mg/kg every 2 weeks.

The time point is: cycle 4 day 1 (C4D1), after 5 to 7 weeks of nivolumab. Autologous stem cell transplantation was followed by relapse in every patient, and brentuximab vedotin exposure varied. Repertoires were generated with immunoSEQ multiplex PCR, while TCRdb's copy carries only in-frame clones and drops some. The top ten clones hold 25% to 30% of a sample with some 24,000 clones, about 72% of them seen once. General study results and limits: At C4D1, TCR diversity had climbed significantly for CD4+ cells, though not for CD8+ cells.

Sequenced material: peripheral blood mononuclear cells (PBMCs), taken before the fourth cycle of nivolumab. This TCR was recovered from a human donor with classical Hodgkin lymphoma.

This CDR3 is CASRAGETQYF. CDR3 nucleotides: TGTGCCAGCAGGGCCGGGGAGACCCAGTACTTC. The chain recombines TRBV6-5 with TRBJ2-5; D remains ambiguous. CDR3 length: 11 amino acids. Germline-derived CDR1 and CDR2 are MNHEY and SVGAGI. The ends were cut back, 6 bases at V and 5 bases at J, with 7 bases in the middle.